Described below is a single T cell receptor (beta chain) sequence and its context. Its cognate antigen is unknown. Repertoires were generated with immunoSEQ multiplex PCR, while TCRdb's copy carries only in-frame clones and drops some. The table has about 420,000 clones, around 87% seen once. Germline V CDR1 and CDR2: LGHNT, FRNRAP. The CDR3 is 16 amino acids. V lost 6 bases, J lost 4 bases, and 18 bases lay in between. This sample was included in a study of Ad26.COV2.S vaccination and SARS-CoV-2 variants. Study background: Ad26.COV2.S was injected intramuscularly once or twice, 56 days apart. General study findings and limits: Vaccine recipients and placebo recipients showed similar non-spike TCR breadth. Considerable breadth of spike-specific CD8+ and CD4+ T cell responses has reportedly been documented following vaccination.

The sample's treatment: about 20 received Ad26.COV2.S at low or high dose, single or two shots; 5 received placebo; per-sample allocation not given. Vaccine and placebo recipients were sampled on day 63 after the first injection. Ad26.COV2.S expressed prefusion-stabilized spike from the original Wuhan strain. Source: peripheral blood, taken in a trial of Ad26.COV2.S vaccine versus placebo. The source is a person aged 18-60 years who received the Ad26.COV2.S COVID-19 vaccine or a placebo. J is TRBJ2-2 and V is TRBV12-5; tentative D call: TRBD2 (6 bases). CDR3 coding DNA: TGTGCTAGTGGCCTGGATGGGCTAGCGATCACCGGGGAGCTGTTTTTT. It specifies CASGLDGLAITGELFF.